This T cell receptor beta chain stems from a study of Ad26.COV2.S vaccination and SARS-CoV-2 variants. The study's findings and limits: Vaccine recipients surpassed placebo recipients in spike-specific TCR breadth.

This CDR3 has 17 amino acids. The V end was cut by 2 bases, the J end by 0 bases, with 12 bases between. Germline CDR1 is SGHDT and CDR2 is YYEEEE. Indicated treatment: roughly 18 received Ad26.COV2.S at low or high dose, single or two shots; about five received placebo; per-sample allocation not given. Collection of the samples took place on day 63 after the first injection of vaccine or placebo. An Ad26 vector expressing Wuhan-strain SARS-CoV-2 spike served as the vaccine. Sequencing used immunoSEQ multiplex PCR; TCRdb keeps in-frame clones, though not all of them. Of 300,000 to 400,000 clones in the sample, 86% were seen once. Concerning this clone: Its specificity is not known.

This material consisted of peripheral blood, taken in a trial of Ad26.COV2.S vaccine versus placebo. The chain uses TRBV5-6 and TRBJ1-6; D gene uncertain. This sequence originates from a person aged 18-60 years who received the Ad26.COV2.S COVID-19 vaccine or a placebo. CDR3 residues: CASSLYMGSSYNSPLHF. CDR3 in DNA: TGTGCCAGCAGCTTATACATGGGAAGCTCCTATAATTCACCCCTCCACTTT.